These 31 T cell receptor beta chains were sequenced from one sample in a study of T cells in Graves' hyperthyroidism and ophthalmopathy. Researchers took RNA transcripts and amplified the TCR beta CDR3 regions from them. The primer set for the first-round RT-PCR of the TCR CDR3 was HTBI. TCRdb itself ran the multiplex PCR reads through MiXCR, one entry per CDR3 protein. The table includes a few hundred thousand distinct CDR3 sequences, approximately 18% detected once. Sequences were obtained from blood. These TCRs come from a woman aged 40 to 50 with Graves' ophthalmopathy.

The rearrangement uses TRBV18 and TRBJ2-2; 10 bases are a match to TRBD2. Germline CDR1 and CDR2: KGHSH and LQKENI. Trimming cost V 0 bases and J 2 bases; bases outside gene matches: 3. This CDR3 is 17 amino acids long. The CDR3 region has the DNA TGTGCCAGCTCACCACCGAGCGGGAGGGCAAACACCGGGGAGCTGTTTTTT. Translating gives CASSPPSGRANTGELFF.

This clonotype was seen at least ten times. This chain uses TRBV5-5 with TRBJ1-2, with 9 bases that match TRBD1. The CDR3 loop spans 15 amino acids. The germline gives CDR1 SGHKS, CDR2 YYEKEE (reference sequence). V trimming: 5 bases; J trimming: 0 bases; junction bases outside the gene matches: 5. The CDR3, as DNA: TGTGCCAGCAGACAGGGACAGGGAGCTAACTATGGCTACACCTTC. Protein product: CASRQGQGANYGYTF.

This clonotype showed up many times. The chain has TRBV6-1 and TRBJ2-7, with 8 bases matching TRBD2. CDR1 and CDR2 from the germline V gene are MNHNS and SASEGT. V trimming: 7 bases; J trimming: 0 bases; junction bases outside the gene matches: 8. The CDR3 is made up of 15 amino acids. The CDR3 DNA follows: TGTGCCAGCATGCTTCGCGGGAGGAGCTCCTACGAGCAGTACTTC. This codes for CASMLRGRSSYEQYF.

This clonotype was recorded many times. The chain links TRBV6-1 to TRBJ1-2; D is possibly TRBD1 (6 bases). CDR3 length: 15 amino acids. CDR1 MNHNS and CDR2 SASEGT come from the germline V gene. The V end lost 7 bases, the J end lost 4 bases, and 19 bases lay between the germline ends. CDR3: CASTPSGASTYGYTF. DNA of the CDR3: TGTGCCAGCACCCCATCGGGGGCGAGTACCTATGGCTACACCTTC.

Many counts were recorded for this clonotype. V usage is TRBV29-1 and J usage is TRBJ2-7; D uncertain. The V gene's germline CDR1 is SQVTM and CDR2 ANQGSEA. Trimming pared 0 bases from V and 0 bases from J, leaving 6 bases between. This CDR3 is 13 amino acids long. This CDR3 is CSVEEGFSYEQYF. CDR3 in DNA: TGCAGCGTTGAAGAGGGGTTCTCCTACGAGCAGTACTTC.

This clonotype was detected ten times or more. The chain employs TRBV6-5 and TRBJ1-2, with D unclear. The germline CDR1 and CDR2 sequences are MNHEY and SVGAGI. This CDR3 comprises 13 residues. V lost 7 bases and J 6 bases, leaving 15 bases between the germline ends. DNA for the CDR3: TGTGCCAGCATCGCTACTGGTTCTAATGGCTACACCTTC. It is translated as CASIATGSNGYTF.

Ten or more counts support this clonotype. The chain recombines TRBV20-1 with TRBJ1-1; D not certain. V lost 5 bases to trimming and J lost 4 bases, with 8 bases between them. Germline CDR1 and CDR2: DFQATT and SNEGSKA (reference sequence). This CDR3 has 11 amino acids. In DNA form, the CDR3 reads TGCAGTGCTCGTAGGAGCACTGAAGCTTTCTTT. This codes for CSARRSTEAFF.

This clonotype was counted many times. This chain links TRBV12-3 or TRBV12-4 with TRBJ1-5; D gene ambiguous. Trimming removed 5 bases at V and 10 bases at J, with 15 bases between. This CDR3 has 13 residues. The CDR3 DNA is TGTGCCAGCAGTCTCAGTCTTATCTCACCCCAGCATTTT. Encoded protein: CASSLSLISPQHF.

In regard to this clonotype: A much larger clone lies a single base off, so this may be a read error. The chain recombines TRBV14 with TRBJ2-5; TRBD2 agrees at 11 bases. V lost 2 bases and J lost 7; bases outside the gene matches: 12. Germline CDR1 is SGHDN and CDR2 is FVKESK. CDR3 size: 17 residues. Written as DNA, the CDR3 is TGTGCCAGCAGCCAAACACTAGCGGGAGACTTCTTTGGGACCCAGTACTTC. Encoded protein: CASSQTLAGDFFGTQYF.

This clonotype was picked up many times. This sequence joins TRBV27 and TRBJ1-5; tentatively, D is TRBD1 (6 bases). V lost 6 bases and J 0 bases, leaving 12 bases between the germline ends. The germline gives CDR1 MNHEY, CDR2 SMNVEV (reference sequence). The CDR3 loop spans 15 amino acids. CDR3 protein: CASRGTPYSNQPQHF. In DNA, the CDR3 is TGTGCCAGCAGAGGGACACCCTATAGCAATCAGCCCCAGCATTTT.

V is TRBV7-2 and J is TRBJ2-7; 9 bases match TRBD1. Trimming took 1 base from V and 4 from J; bases not matched to a gene: 5. The germline gives CDR1 SGHTA, CDR2 FQGNSA. This CDR3 spans 15 amino acids. The CDR3 bases are TGTGCCAGCAGCTTAGGGGGGACAGGGAATTACGAGCAGTACTTC. This sequence encodes CASSLGGTGNYEQYF.

Details on this clonotype: This may be a read error: a much more frequent sequence differs by one nucleotide. The gene calls are TRBV30 and TRBJ1-1; D ambiguous. The CDR3 consists of 13 residues. Trimming left V 0 bases short and J 4 bases short, with 9 bases between. Germline V gives CDR1 GTSNPN, CDR2 SVGIG (reference sequence). CDR3 sequence: CAWSVSRSTEAFF. In DNA, the CDR3 is TGTGCCTGGAGTGTATCGAGGAGCACTGAAGCTTTCTTT.

This clonotype was recorded at least ten times. The chain recombines TRBV5-6 with TRBJ1-2, with D possibly matching TRBD1 (5 bases). Looked up from germline, CDR1 is SGHDT and CDR2 is YYEEEE. The length of the CDR3 is 18 residues. The germline V and J ends were trimmed by 5 bases and 4 bases, with 27 bases remaining between them. CDR3 DNA: TGTGCCAGCAGGGATGGGGGGAGACAGAGAGTGCGAGGCTATGGCTACACCTTC. Translated: CASRDGGRQRVRGYGYTF.

This clonotype was observed at least ten times. A single base separates this from a much larger clone, so it may be a read error. V usage is TRBV19 and J usage is TRBJ1-5; D is perhaps TRBD1 (5 bases). This CDR3 has 11 amino acids. The germline V gene has CDR1 LNHDA and CDR2 SQIVND (reference sequence). The ends were cut back, 9 bases at V and 9 bases at J, with 12 bases in the middle. The CDR3, as DNA: TGTGCCAGCGGGGGGGATCGGCCCCAGCATTTT. It translates to CASGGDRPQHF.

The CDR3 here is CASGLGPSGKSEQYF. The DNA for the CDR3 is TGTGCCAGCGGCCTTGGGCCTAGCGGGAAGTCTGAGCAGTACTTC. This chain links TRBV5-4 with TRBJ2-7, with 9 bases fitting TRBD2. Germline assignment: CDR1 SGHNT and CDR2 YYREEE (reference sequence). Trimming cost V 7 bases and J 7 bases; bases outside gene matches: 15. This CDR3 region has 15 residues. Variable domain in full (rest from reference TRBV5-4 and TRBJ2-7): ETGVTQSPTHLIKTRGQQVTLRCSSQSGHNTVSWYQQALGQGPQFIFQYYREEENGRGNFPPRFSGLQFPNYSSELNVNALELDDSALYLCASGLGPSGKSEQYFGPGTRLTVT.

The chain combines TRBV27 with TRBJ2-6; D is uncertain. This CDR3 contains 17 residues. V lost 6 bases and J 0 bases, leaving 15 bases between the germline ends. Germline CDR1 MNHEY, CDR2 SMNVEV (reference sequence). CDR3 region: CASSPPRADSGANVLTF. CDR3 in DNA: TGTGCCAGCAGCCCCCCCCGGGCAGACTCTGGGGCCAACGTCCTGACTTTC.

This clonotype was found many times. V gene TRBV5-1 combines with J gene TRBJ1-1; D gene ambiguous. V was trimmed by 2 bases and J by 1 base, leaving 6 bases between them. Germline V gene data show CDR1 as SGHRS and CDR2 as YFSETQ. The CDR3 length is 13 residues. The CDR3 spells CASSFVENTEAFF. DNA of the CDR3: TGCGCCAGCAGCTTCGTAGAGAACACTGAAGCTTTCTTT.

This clonotype was recorded at least ten times. The J gene is TRBJ1-1, the V gene TRBV12-3 or TRBV12-4; a weak D match, TRBD1 (5 bases). V was trimmed by 4 bases and J by 0 bases, leaving 15 bases between them. The CDR3 has 16 residues. The CDR3 bases are TGTGCCAGCAGTTGGACGGACACCTTCATGAACACTGAAGCTTTCTTT. Translated, it gives CASSWTDTFMNTEAFF.

This clonotype came up a few times. One base away lies a much larger clone, so this may be a sequencing read error. The chain carries TRBV19 and TRBJ2-2; 9 nucleotides line up with TRBD1. Looked up from germline, CDR1 is LNHDA and CDR2 is SQIVND (reference sequence). This CDR3 has 14 residues. Trimming took 9 bases from V and 1 from J; bases not matched to a gene: 3. The CDR3 is CASGGQGNTGELFF. The CDR3, as DNA: TGTGCCAGCGGGGGACAGGGGAACACCGGGGAGCTGTTTTTT.

This clonotype showed up many times. The chain recombines TRBV10-3 with TRBJ1-2; no clear D. This CDR3 spans 12 amino acids. V was clipped by 5 bases and J by 4 bases, with 8 bases between them. From germline, CDR1 is ENHRY and CDR2 SYGVKD. DNA for the CDR3: TGTGCCATCAGTCCTGAGGGCTATGGCTACACCTTC. Amino acid sequence: CAISPEGYGYTF.

The chain is built from TRBV20-1 and TRBJ2-7, with 11 bases that match TRBD2. Germline CDR1 reads DFQATT; CDR2 reads SNEGSKA (reference sequence). V gave up 0 bases and J gave up 4 bases; unmatched junction bases: 5. The CDR3 is made up of 15 amino acids. CDR3 loop: CSARDLAGGSYEQYF. CDR3 sequence (DNA): TGCAGTGCTAGAGATTTAGCGGGAGGGAGTTACGAGCAGTACTTC.

In its sample, this clonotype was seen many times. V gene TRBV11-2 combines with J gene TRBJ2-7; no clear D gene. The CDR3 has 13 residues. Germline values: CDR1 SGHAT, CDR2 FQNNGV. Trimming left V 0 bases short and J 5 bases short, with 8 bases between. DNA for the CDR3: TGTGCCAGCAGCTTAGAGGTTGTGAACGAGCAGTACTTC. This encodes CASSLEVVNEQYF.

This clonotype was observed many times. V usage is TRBV6-1 and J usage is TRBJ1-5, with 9 positions matching TRBD1. The CDR3 sequence is 16 residues long. Germline loops: CDR1 MNHNS, CDR2 SASEGT. V lost 8 bases to trimming and J lost 3 bases; unmatched junction nucleotides: 11. The CDR3 sequence: CASGTPGTGNNQPQHF. CDR3 DNA: TGTGCCAGCGGCACTCCCGGGACAGGGAACAATCAGCCCCAGCATTTT.

The chain has TRBV5-1 and TRBJ2-7, with D unresolved. Germline assignment: CDR1 SGHRS and CDR2 YFSETQ. V was cut by 1 base and J by 3 bases, with 11 bases left in between. The CDR3 is 14 amino acids. In DNA, the CDR3 is TGCGCCAGCAGCTTGAGGGCACGCAGCTACGAGCAGTACTTC. Translation: CASSLRARSYEQYF.

This clonotype showed up many times. This chain connects TRBV28 to TRBJ1-1, with D unresolved. Trimming took off 6 bases at V and 4 bases at J, with 15 bases between the two ends. CDR1 is MDHEN, CDR2 SYDVKM, per germline. The CDR3 length is 14 residues. As DNA, the CDR3 is TGTGCCAGCAGCCGTGTGGCCGAGGGCACTGAAGCTTTCTTT. This translates into CASSRVAEGTEAFF. The full variable domain, in which reference TRBV28 and TRBJ1-1 provide the parts outside the CDR3, is DVKVTQSSRYLVKRTGEKVFLECVQDMDHENMFWYRQDPGLGLRLIYFSYDVKMKEKGDIPEGYSVSREKKERFSLILESASTNQTSMYLCASSRVAEGTEAFFGQGTRLTVV.

Many counts were recorded for this clonotype. The chain uses TRBV20-1 and TRBJ2-5, with TRBD2 matching over 11 bases. After removal of 6 bases from V and 2 bases from J, the junction contained 8 bases not matched to a gene. Germline CDR1 is DFQATT and CDR2 is SNEGSKA (reference sequence). CDR3 size: 15 residues. Here the CDR3 DNA reads TGCAGTGCCATCGTCGGGACTAGCGGTCAAGAGACCCAGTACTTC. Amino acid sequence: CSAIVGTSGQETQYF.

This clonotype was counted many times. The chain links TRBV6-1 to TRBJ2-7, with 8 positions matching TRBD2. CDR3 length: 14 residues. CDR1 is MNHNS and CDR2 is SASEGT in the germline V gene. V trimming: 7 bases; J trimming: 2 bases; junction bases outside the gene matches: 7. The CDR3 loop is CASKPPGGTYEQYF. CDR3 sequence (DNA): TGTGCCAGCAAGCCCCCGGGAGGGACCTACGAGCAGTACTTC.

In its sample, this clonotype was seen many times. V usage is TRBV7-3 and J usage is TRBJ1-6; perhaps TRBD1 as D (5 bases). The CDR3 has 14 residues. Germline V gene lookup returns CDR1 SGHTA and CDR2 FQGTGA. V was pared by 4 bases and J by 8 bases, with 12 bases between. The CDR3 DNA follows: TGTGCCAGCAGCTCCGACAGTGCTCATTCACCCCTCCACTTT. Protein product: CASSSDSAHSPLHF.

This clonotype was seen ten or more times. J is TRBJ2-5 and V is TRBV20-1, with D perhaps TRBD1 or TRBD2 (6 bases each). The V gene's germline CDR1 is DFQATT and CDR2 SNEGSKA (reference sequence). V gave up 6 bases and J gave up 4 bases, with 15 bases separating them. CDR3 size: 13 residues. CDR3 coding DNA: TGCAGTGCCCACCCTGGAGGGGGAGAGACCCAGTACTTC. This codes for CSAHPGGGETQYF.

This clonotype was counted ten times or more. The chain is built from TRBV28 and TRBJ2-5; TRBD2 agrees at 15 bases. This CDR3 contains 17 residues. The germline CDR1 and CDR2 sequences are MDHEN and SYDVKM. Losses at the gene ends were 3 bases for V and 5 bases for J; bases not matched to a gene: 7. The CDR3 loop is CASSFGGLAGGVETQYF. The CDR3 DNA reads as TGTGCCAGCAGTTTTGGAGGACTAGCGGGAGGGGTGGAGACCCAGTACTTC.

At least ten counts were recorded for this clonotype. The chain is built from TRBV29-1 and TRBJ2-7; D unclear. V shed 4 bases and J shed 6 bases, with 10 bases lying between them. Germline loops: CDR1 SQVTM, CDR2 ANQGSEA. This CDR3 is 11 amino acids long. The CDR3 DNA reads TGCAGCGTTGGAGTCGGGTCCGAGCAGTACTTC. Translated, it gives CSVGVGSEQYF.